This T cell receptor beta chain was recorded in a study of human T cells and chemical hapten exposure. Whole-study context: Patients, a majority of them female, were diagnosed with alopecia areata, totalis or universalis. The study traced per-sample TCR yield variation mainly to small differences in pooled library volumes.

Germline lookup yields CDR1 SGHTS and CDR2 YDEGEE. The CDR3 totals 15 residues. The V end was cut by 0 bases, the J end by 1 base, with 10 bases between. Source study methods: Across samples, TCR counts had a median of around 100,000 and ranged from about 23,224 to 690,600. From the RACE reads, TCRdb called clonotypes with MiXCR, one entry per CDR3 protein. V and J calls and clone size were set by TCRdb, not the authors. The sample has 100,000 to 150,000 distinct CDR3 sequences, around 13% seen once. Described time point: patch test 1, 2 weeks after DPC sensitization. Treatment specified: therapeutic diphenylcyclopropenone sensitization with weekly scalp DPC. A note on this clonotype: Its antigen remains unidentified.

Findings of the study overall: Relative to control repertoires, expanded TCRs gave rise to significantly more large CDR3 similarity clusters.

Specimen: whole blood, collected in connection with sensitization to the hapten diphenylcyclopropenone (DPC). This TCR was recovered from a man aged 18 to 29 with alopecia areata. Some clones in this sample may be carry-over from other donors' samples. The rearrangement joins TRBV5-8 to TRBJ2-5, with D uncertain. The CDR3 DNA follows: TGTGCCAGCAGCTTGGGGGTGACAAGCCAAGAGACCCAGTACTTC. Translated: CASSLGVTSQETQYF.